This TCR beta chain was identified during a study of blood T cell repertoires in COVID-19. CDR1 is MDHEN and CDR2 is SYDVKM in the germline V gene. V shed 6 bases and J shed 4 bases, with 4 bases lying between them. The CDR3 is 11 amino acids. The protocol was immunoSEQ multiplex PCR, while the TCRdb copy is restricted to in-frame clones and leaves out a portion. The table has some 180,000 clones, 60% to 85% seen once. The chain is built from TRBV28 and TRBJ2-1, with unresolved D. The origin of this receptor is a woman between 45 and 65 years old with active or convalescent COVID-19. The sample comprised peripheral blood. CDR3 region: CASSLYNEQFF. In DNA form, the CDR3 reads TGTGCCAGCAGCCTTTACAATGAGCAGTTCTTC.